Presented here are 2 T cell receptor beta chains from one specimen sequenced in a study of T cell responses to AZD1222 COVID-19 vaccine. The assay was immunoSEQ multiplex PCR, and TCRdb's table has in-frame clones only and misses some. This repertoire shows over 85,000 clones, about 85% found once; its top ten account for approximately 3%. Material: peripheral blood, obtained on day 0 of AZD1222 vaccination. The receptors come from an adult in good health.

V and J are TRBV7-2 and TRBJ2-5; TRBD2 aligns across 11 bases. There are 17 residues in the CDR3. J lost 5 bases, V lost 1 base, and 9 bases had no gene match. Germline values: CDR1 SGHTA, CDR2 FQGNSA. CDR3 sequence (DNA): TGTGCCAGCAGCTTAGGGACTAGCGGGTCCCGAGGGGAGACCCAGTACTTC. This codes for CASSLGTSGSRGETQYF.

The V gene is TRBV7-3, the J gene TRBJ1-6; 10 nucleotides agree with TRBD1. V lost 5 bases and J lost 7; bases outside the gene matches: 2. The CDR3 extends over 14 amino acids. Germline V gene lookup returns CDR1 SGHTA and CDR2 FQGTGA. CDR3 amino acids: CASSPTGGNSPLHF. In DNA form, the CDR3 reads TGTGCCAGCAGCCCGACAGGGGGCAATTCACCCCTCCACTTT.